One T cell receptor beta chain is described in this entry. Its matching antigen is unknown. The germline gives CDR1 MNHNS, CDR2 SASEGT. V lost 5 bases to trimming and J lost 4 bases, with 7 bases between them. This CDR3 has 12 residues. The repertoire was sequenced with immunoSEQ multiplex PCR; TCRdb's copy has only in-frame clones and lacks some. The sample has roughly 2,800 clones, approximately 70% seen once; the top ten hold approximately 30%. The data were obtained in a study of PD-1 blockade in classical Hodgkin lymphoma. The time point here: cycle 4 day 1 (C4D1), after less than 7 weeks of nivolumab. After autologous stem cell transplantation all patients relapsed, and prior brentuximab vedotin exposure differed between cohorts. Through magnetic negative selection, CD8+ T cells were separated from PBMCs that had been thawed. Study results and limitations: Prior to therapy, complete responders displayed diversity much like that of newly diagnosed patients.

The chain is built from TRBV6-1 and TRBJ2-3; D unclear. This clonotype originated in a human donor with classical Hodgkin lymphoma. The source material was CD8+ T cells from blood, sampled before the fourth cycle of nivolumab. In DNA form, the CDR3 reads TGTGCCAGCAGTCTTATATCAGATACGCAGTATTTT. Translated, it gives CASSLISDTQYF.